This entry lists 8 T cell receptor beta chains sequenced from one sample in a study of blood T cell repertoires in COVID-19. Using immunoSEQ multiplex PCR, the repertoire was profiled, and TCRdb retains in-frame clones only, with some absent. In the table there are some 68,000 clones, approximately 80% of which are singletons. Sequences were obtained from peripheral blood. The receptor source for this set is a man aged 65 to 85 with acute or convalescent COVID-19.

The chain has TRBV3-1 (or the pseudogene TRBV3-2) and TRBJ2-1; a weak D match, TRBD2 (6 bases). Per the germline V gene, CDR1 is LGHDT and CDR2 is YNNKEL (reference sequence). The CDR3 spans 18 residues. Between the trimmed V and J ends, which lost 0 bases and 4 bases, there was a span of 19 bases. Here the CDR3 DNA reads TGTGCCAGCAGCCAAGATTCAGCGGGCGGTCCTTTATACAATGAGCAGTTCTTC. Encoded protein: CASSQDSAGGPLYNEQFF.

V and J are TRBV7-3 and TRBJ2-2; 10 nucleotides align to TRBD2. V was pared by 1 base and J by 4 bases, with 6 bases of the junction left unmatched. This CDR3 has 17 amino acids. CDR1 and CDR2 (germline): SGHTA, FQGTGA. The CDR3 sequence: CASSLRSGLAATGELFF. The CDR3 DNA is TGTGCCAGCAGCTTAAGGAGTGGACTAGCGGCCACCGGGGAGCTGTTTTTT.

The V gene is TRBV19, the J gene TRBJ2-2, with a possible D match to TRBD2 (6 bases). This CDR3 comprises 16 residues. V dropped 7 bases and J dropped 4 bases, with 19 bases sitting between them. CDR1 and CDR2 (germline): LNHDA, SQIVND (reference sequence). The CDR3 reads CASTPLTGRGTGELFF. CDR3 in DNA: TGTGCCAGTACCCCCCTCACCGGGCGGGGCACCGGGGAGCTGTTTTTT.

This chain connects TRBV11-2 to TRBJ2-7; 9 bases are shared with TRBD2. V lost 0 bases, J lost 7 bases, and 7 bases stayed unmatched. From germline, CDR1 is SGHAT and CDR2 FQNNGV. The CDR3 runs to 15 residues. The DNA of the CDR3 is TGTGCCAGCAGCTTAGATCGGGGTAGCGGGAGAGAGCAGTACTTC. Its translation: CASSLDRGSGREQYF.

This clone was counted a single time. The rearrangement links TRBV28 to TRBJ1-2; unclear D gene. Germline CDR1 reads MDHEN; CDR2 reads SYDVKM. The CDR3 has 13 residues. Trimming took off 2 bases at V and 13 bases at J, with 17 bases between the two ends. The CDR3: CASSLSTAPRSTF. The DNA for the CDR3 is TGTGCCAGCAGTTTAAGCACGGCCCCGAGGAGCACCTTC.

The V and J genes are TRBV29-1 and TRBJ2-7, with TRBD2 matching 8 bases. With V trimmed by 4 bases and J by 4 bases, 6 bases remained unmatched. The CDR3 contains 13 residues. CDR1 and CDR2 from the germline V gene are SQVTM and ANQGSEA. CDR3 protein: CSVGAGGRYEQYF. The DNA for the CDR3 is TGCAGCGTTGGGGCGGGAGGAAGGTACGAGCAGTACTTC.

J is TRBJ1-2 and V is TRBV6-4, with no clear D. CDR3 size: 14 residues. Germline V gives CDR1 MRHNA, CDR2 SNTAGT. The ends were cut back, 4 bases at V and 7 bases at J, with 16 bases in the middle. The CDR3 spells CASSAESASSGYTF. DNA of the CDR3: TGTGCCAGCAGTGCCGAATCAGCGTCCTCTGGCTACACCTTC.

This clone showed up just a few times. This chain connects TRBV30 to TRBJ1-4; 8 bases align to TRBD1. Germline-derived CDR1 and CDR2 are GTSNPN and SVGIG (reference sequence). The CDR3 runs to 14 residues. V lost 3 bases and J lost 7; bases outside the gene matches: 7. This chain's CDR3 is CAWRWAGGPEKLFF. The CDR3 DNA sequence: TGTGCCTGGAGGTGGGCAGGGGGCCCTGAAAAACTGTTTTTT.